The table lists the clone carrying this T cell receptor (beta chain) with a few counts. This entry is derived from a study of blood T cells in healthy people across ages. The V end lost 3 bases, the J end lost 0 bases, and 6 bases lay between the germline ends. Germline CDR1 is LGHNA and CDR2 is YSLEER. The CDR3 is 14 amino acids. Then a second PCR, running roughly 6 to 12 cycles, was carried out with a sample-barcoded 5' primer and a J-beta primer mix. The study obtained at least 2.5 million CDR3-containing paired-end reads from every sample. MiXCR, applied by TCRdb to the 5' RACE reads, yields one record per CDR3 protein. This sample has some 1.5 million distinct CDR3 sequences; 28% occur once, and the top ten carry around 7.7%.

The receptor was isolated from a woman aged 25 to 39 in good health. This chain links TRBV4-3 with TRBJ1-3; D unclear. Material: blood. The chain's CDR3 is CASSQRYSGNTIYF. The DNA for the CDR3 is TGCGCCAGCAGCCAGAGATACTCTGGAAACACCATATATTTT.